The clone carrying this T cell receptor (beta chain) came up once. What it recognizes is unknown. The protocol was immunoSEQ multiplex PCR, while the TCRdb copy is restricted to in-frame clones and leaves out a portion. There are tens of thousands of clones in the sample; 60% to 85% occur only once, and roughly 25% lies in the top ten. These data come from a study of early stage breast cancer tumors. Looking at the study overall: Among approximately 12 ER+/PR+/HER2- tumors, eight were ductal, four lobular. Average read coverage per sample was approximately 9.1-fold.

Study observations and caveats: Compared with adjacent normal breast, tumors showed about 2.5-fold denser, more clonal T cells. Enriched TCRB sequences shared across patients were mostly commonly generated sequences.

The V gene's germline CDR1 is SQVTM and CDR2 ANQGSEA. The CDR3 length is 13 residues. After removal of 3 bases from V and 6 bases from J, the junction contained 6 bases not matched to a gene. The genes are TRBV29-1 and TRBJ2-3; 7 positions agree with TRBD1. The clonotype was recovered from a person in their sixties or seventies with breast cancer. The sequenced sample was blood. This chain's CDR3 is CSVERRGGDTQYF. CDR3 DNA sequence: TGCAGCGTTGAGAGGAGAGGGGGCGATACGCAGTATTTT.